A selection of T cell receptor beta chains follows, all from one sample in a study of CXCR3-negative and CXCR3-positive naive CD8 T cells. TCRdb reprocessed the 5' RACE reads and reports one entry per CDR3 protein, with no DNA. Its table records 150,000 to 160,000 distinct CDR3 sequences. Sequences were obtained from naive CXCR3+ CD8+ T cells from blood. The receptors were gathered from a human donor in good health. Some clones in this sample may be carry-over from other donors' samples. Both conserved end residues are part of each CDR3. Fields, in order: J gene, CDR3 length, V gene, CDR3 protein.

j_call: TRBJ2-1; cdr3_length: 13; v_call: TRBV24-1; cdr3_aa: CATSDFTGGARFF
j_call: TRBJ1-2; cdr3_length: 16; v_call: TRBV5-5; cdr3_aa: CASRDSLRTTNYGYTF
j_call: TRBJ2-1; cdr3_length: 12; v_call: TRBV29-1; cdr3_aa: CSVGGYGNEQFF
j_call: TRBJ2-1; cdr3_length: 12; v_call: TRBV30; cdr3_aa: CACSGGAVEQFF
j_call: TRBJ2-1; cdr3_length: 13; v_call: TRBV28; cdr3_aa: CASSPSANNEQFF
j_call: TRBJ1-6; cdr3_length: 15; v_call: TRBV5-1; cdr3_aa: CASSQTGTENSPLHF
j_call: TRBJ2-7; cdr3_length: 19; v_call: TRBV21-1; cdr3_aa: CASTFGPASAETLPYEQYF
j_call: TRBJ2-7; cdr3_length: 15; v_call: TRBV28; cdr3_aa: CASSFLAVSPYEQYF
j_call: TRBJ2-5; cdr3_length: 17; v_call: TRBV19; cdr3_aa: CASSIDKPGQRRETQYF
j_call: TRBJ2-7; cdr3_length: 12; v_call: TRBV28; cdr3_aa: CASSSWGYEQYF
j_call: TRBJ2-5; cdr3_length: 13; v_call: TRBV25-1; cdr3_aa: CASRDREVETQYF